One sample yielded the 19 T cell receptor beta chains listed below, sequenced in a study of OX40 agonist ivuxolimab in advanced cancers. Only in-frame clones appear in the TCRdb table, and some are missing; sequencing was by immunoSEQ multiplex PCR. The sample has around 36,000 clones, roughly 87% seen once. The specimen was CD4+ or CD8+ T cells sorted from blood, collected in a trial of the OX40 agonist ivuxolimab. The receptors were sampled from an adult with an advanced solid tumor such as melanoma, head and neck, liver or kidney cancer.

In DNA, the CDR3 is TGTGCCAGCAGCTCCCTTTGGGGGGGCTCGAATAACTATGGCTACACCTTC. It codes for CASSSLWGGSNNYGYTF. The chain joins TRBV9 to TRBJ1-2; D may be TRBD1 (6 bases). Between the trimmed V and J ends, which lost 4 bases and 1 base, there was a span of 20 bases. CDR3 length equals 17 residues. Germline CDR1 is SGDLS and CDR2 is YYNGEE.

The V gene is TRBV6-6, the J gene TRBJ2-5, with TRBD1 matching 7 bases. The CDR3 runs 14 residues. CDR1 is MNHNY and CDR2 is SVGAGI in the germline V gene (reference sequence). Trimming took 4 bases from V and 2 from J; bases not matched to a gene: 4. This chain's CDR3 is CASSSRTGQETQYF. In nucleotides, the CDR3 is TGTGCCAGCAGTTCCAGGACAGGTCAAGAGACCCAGTACTTC.

This clone is classed as medium-sized (0.01 to 0.1%). The chain has TRBV6-1 and TRBJ2-1; 8 bases match TRBD2. There are 14 residues in the CDR3. Germline-derived CDR1 and CDR2 are MNHNS and SASEGT. Unmatched junction bases numbered 4, after V lost 6 bases and J lost 3 bases. The CDR3 DNA follows: TGTGCCAGCAGCCCGGGACTAGACTACAATGAGCAGTTCTTC. The encoded protein is CASSPGLDYNEQFF.

To note about this clone: Compared with germline, one end of the junction differs, possibly owing to a read error. The chain has TRBV2 and TRBJ2-7; D call uncertain. This CDR3 region has 11 residues. The germline CDR1 and CDR2 sequences are SNHLY and FYNNEI. This chain's CDR3 is CASKGLNGHRF. Written as DNA, the CDR3 is TGTGCCAGCAAGGGTCTGAACGGGCATCGCTTC.

This chain links TRBV4-1 with TRBJ1-1, with no clear D. Trimming took 6 bases from V and 4 from J, leaving 6 bases between them. Germline V lookup: CDR1 MGHRA, CDR2 YSYEKL. This CDR3 contains 11 residues. The CDR3 DNA follows: TGCGCCAGCAGGGGAGGCACTGAAGCTTTCTTT. Protein sequence: CASRGGTEAFF.

The gene calls are TRBV14 and TRBJ2-7, with TRBD2 as a possible D gene (6 bases). V lost 4 bases and J lost 7, with 8 bases in between. This CDR3 has 11 amino acids. CDR1 SGHDN and CDR2 FVKESK come from the germline V gene. The CDR3 reads CASSPGLEQYF. CDR3 nucleotides: TGTGCCAGCAGCCCGGGACTTGAGCAGTACTTC.

The genes are TRBV11-2 and TRBJ2-7, with a tentative D call TRBD1 (5 bases). Trimming cost V 3 bases and J 0 bases, with 9 bases left between them. From germline, CDR1 is SGHAT and CDR2 FQNNGV. The CDR3 loop spans 14 amino acids. In DNA, the CDR3 is TGTGCCAGCAGCTTCCAGGGCTACTCCTACGAGCAGTACTTC. Encoded protein: CASSFQGYSYEQYF.

CDR3 protein: CASSHYRGPSTDTQYF. The CDR3 nucleotides are TGTGCCAGCAGCCACTACCGGGGGCCGAGCACAGATACGCAGTATTTT. This chain links TRBV4-2 with TRBJ2-3; D might be TRBD1 or TRBD2, each matching 6 bases. Trimming cost V 3 bases and J 0 bases, with 13 bases left between them. The CDR3 totals 16 residues. CDR1 and CDR2 (germline): LGHNA, YNFKEQ.

The chain is built from TRBV19 and TRBJ1-1, with 7 bases lining up with TRBD1. Germline V gene sequence: CDR1 LNHDA, CDR2 SQIVND (reference sequence). CDR3 length: 17 amino acids. With V trimmed by 5 bases and J by 1 base, 13 bases remained unmatched. The CDR3 region has the DNA TGTGCCAGTAGTCCTCAAATTTGGACAGGCCAGAACACTGAAGCTTTCTTT. It translates to CASSPQIWTGQNTEAFF.

The sample holds a few counts of this clone. This chain links TRBV13 with TRBJ1-6, with 12 bases matching TRBD1. The ends lost 4 bases at V and 9 bases at J; junction bases unmatched: 7. Looked up from germline, CDR1 is PRHDT and CDR2 is FYEKMQ (reference sequence). The CDR3 is 16 amino acids. CDR3 nucleotide sequence: TGTGCCAGCAGCTCCAGGGACAGGGGGCATCTTTCACCCCTCCACTTT. Its protein is CASSSRDRGHLSPLHF.

The rearrangement joins TRBV5-6 to TRBJ2-3; 8 bases agree with TRBD2. This CDR3 comprises 15 residues. CDR1 is SGHDT, CDR2 YYEEEE, per germline. Losses at the gene ends were 4 bases for V and 2 bases for J; bases not matched to a gene: 6. The CDR3 here is CASSPGLAFTDTQYF. CDR3 bases: TGTGCCAGCAGCCCTGGACTAGCCTTCACAGATACGCAGTATTTT.

The chain links TRBV2 to TRBJ2-5, with TRBD2 matching over 9 bases. The CDR3 contains 14 residues. Trimming removed 7 bases from V and 5 bases from J; junction bases left unmatched: 8. Germline-derived CDR1 and CDR2 are SNHLY and FYNNEI. As DNA, the CDR3 is TGTGCCAGCATCATTGGACTAGCGATGGAGACCCAGTACTTC. Translating it yields CASIIGLAMETQYF.

The chain links TRBV19 to TRBJ1-2; D may be TRBD1 (5 bases). The CDR3 sequence is 13 residues long. V lost 1 base and J lost 6, with 9 bases in between. Germline V gene sequence: CDR1 LNHDA, CDR2 SQIVND (reference sequence). CDR3 region: CASSIGGRDGYTF. As DNA, the CDR3 is TGTGCCAGTAGTATAGGGGGCAGGGATGGCTACACCTTC.

The V call is TRBV7-8, the J call TRBJ2-2; 10 bases line up with TRBD2. J lost 3 bases, V lost 2 bases, and 3 bases had no gene match. CDR3 length equals 16 residues. The germline V gene has CDR1 SGHVS and CDR2 FQNEAQ. The DNA for the CDR3 is TGTGCCAGCAGCTTAAGCGGGGGGGCGGACACCGGGGAGCTGTTTTTT. The encoded protein is CASSLSGGADTGELFF.

This clone has a single count. The chain carries TRBV2 and TRBJ2-3, with D perhaps matching TRBD1 (6 bases). The CDR3 runs to 15 residues. The germline V gene encodes CDR1 SNHLY and CDR2 FYNNEI. Deletions cut 2 bases from V and 5 bases from J, with 14 bases between. The CDR3 loop is CASSELDRIVDTQYF. CDR3 nucleotides: TGTGCCAGCAGTGAACTAGACAGGATCGTAGATACGCAGTATTTT.

The chain has TRBV7-2 and TRBJ2-7; 9 positions match TRBD1. Per the germline V gene, CDR1 is SGHTA and CDR2 is FQGNSA. The CDR3 has 15 amino acids. With 5 bases clipped from V and 2 bases from J, the junction kept 7 bases outside the gene matches. The DNA for the CDR3 is TGTGCCAGCAGCCAAGGACAGGGGCAAACCTACGAGCAGTACTTC. Protein: CASSQGQGQTYEQYF.

This chain uses TRBV30 with TRBJ2-1; 10 nucleotides line up with TRBD1. V lost 2 bases and J lost 7; bases outside the gene matches: 5. This CDR3 is 14 amino acids long. The germline CDR1 and CDR2 sequences are GTSNPN and SVGIG (reference sequence). The DNA for the CDR3 is TGTGCCTGGAGTATGACAGGGGGCTGGAATGAGCAGTTCTTC. Translated: CAWSMTGGWNEQFF.

This sequence joins TRBV4-1 and TRBJ2-3; TRBD2 agrees at 7 bases. The germline V gene encodes CDR1 MGHRA and CDR2 YSYEKL. There are 14 residues in the CDR3. J gave up 5 bases and V 5 bases, and 7 bases lay outside the gene matches. The CDR3 DNA sequence: TGCGCCAGCAGCTACCTGTCTAGCGGAGATACGCAGTATTTT. This codes for CASSYLSSGDTQYF.

This clone has a single count. V is TRBV27 and J is TRBJ1-1; TRBD1 might be the D (5 bases). In germline, CDR1 is MNHEY, CDR2 SMNVEV (reference sequence). This CDR3 has 12 residues. V was cut by 5 bases and J by 4 bases, with 8 bases left in between. The CDR3 loop reads CASSERGTEAFF. The CDR3 DNA sequence: TGTGCCAGCAGTGAGAGGGGCACTGAAGCTTTCTTT.